This record concerns one TCR beta chain sequence. Methods used by the authors: Reference gene primer amplification gave nucleated cell count estimates. Only in-frame clones appear in the TCRdb table, and some are missing; sequencing was by immunoSEQ multiplex PCR. D and trimming were read from the DNA, whereas the V and J calls and clone size are those reported in that table. The data hold some 200,000 clones, with less than 90% observed a single time. The sample originates from a study of blood T cell repertoires in COVID-19. Overall study context: Both acute and convalescent COVID-19 samples were obtained from the United States, Italy and Spain. The cDNA or gDNA used as material had been derived from T cells, B-cell-depleted T cells, or PBMCs.

The study recruited people aged roughly 18 to 100 years across about two dozen US areas. The clonotype originates from a woman aged 45 to 65 in a cohort exposed to, infected with or recovered from COVID-19 (not recorded which). The sample taken for sequencing was PBMCs or T cells enriched from blood (not recorded which).

The CDR3 DNA is TGCGCCAGCAGCCAAGAACGAACTTCGGGATATGGCTACACCTTC. It is translated as CASSQERTSGYGYTF. The rearrangement joins TRBV4-1 to TRBJ1-2; no clear D gene. The germline CDR1 and CDR2 sequences are MGHRA and YSYEKL. V was cut by 0 bases and J by 5 bases, with 13 bases left in between. This CDR3 contains 15 residues.